This record covers a single TCR beta chain. A junction boundary mismatches the germline segment, possibly from a read error. The CDR3 spans 13 residues. Germline-derived CDR1 and CDR2 are MNHNS and SASEGT. This record comes from a study of T cell changes during pregnancy in multiple sclerosis. Some clones are missing from TCRdb's copy, which holds only in-frame ones; the method was immunoSEQ multiplex PCR. Of approximately 52,000 clones in the sample, 80% to 90% were seen once. The TCR was taken from a female donor with multiple sclerosis, enrolled in a pregnancy study. The chain joins TRBV6-1 to TRBJ2-3; 7 nucleotides align to TRBD1. The sequencing used CD4+ T cells from peripheral blood mononuclear cells, collected in the second trimester of pregnancy. CDR3 amino acids: CASSASGTETQYF. The CDR3, as DNA: TGTGCCAGCAGTGCATCCGGGACAGAAACGCAGTATTTT.